These 18 T cell receptor beta chains were all obtained from the same sample, sequenced in a study of graft-versus-host responses after intestinal transplantation. Only in-frame clones appear in the TCRdb table, and some are missing; sequencing was by immunoSEQ multiplex PCR. The sample lists roughly 64,000 clones; 90% were seen once. Their antigen targets remain unknown. Specimen: unstimulated CD8+ T cells sorted from spleen or lymph node cells, collected before transplant. The receptors come from a human donor who was the organ donor for an intestinal transplant.

The chain employs TRBV11-3 and TRBJ2-2, with TRBD2 identical over 13 bases. The V gene end was trimmed by 1 base and the J gene end by 5 bases; junction bases not matched to a gene: 1. The CDR3 spans 16 residues. CDR1 is SGHNT, CDR2 YENEEA, per germline. CDR3 loop: CASSLGTSGSTGELFF. As DNA, the CDR3 is TGTGCCAGCAGCTTAGGGACTAGCGGGAGTACCGGGGAGCTGTTTTTT.

V usage is TRBV7-9 and J usage is TRBJ2-6; the match to TRBD1 covers 9 bases. Germline V gene lookup returns CDR1 SEHNR and CDR2 FQNEAQ (reference sequence). V was pared by 11 bases and J by 0 bases, with 14 bases of the junction left unmatched. This CDR3 has 18 residues. The CDR3 spells CAAGVRRDRVSGANVLTF. The CDR3 DNA follows: TGTGCCGCTGGGGTCCGGCGGGACAGGGTCTCTGGGGCCAACGTCCTGACTTTC.

The J gene is TRBJ1-4, the V gene TRBV6-6; TRBD1 agrees at 8 bases. The CDR3 loop spans 13 amino acids. CDR1 and CDR2 from the germline V gene are MNHNY and SVGAGI (reference sequence). J lost 6 bases, V lost 5 bases, and 2 bases had no gene match. The CDR3 spells CASSTQGDEKLFF. The CDR3 nucleotides read TGTGCCAGCAGTACACAGGGGGATGAAAAACTGTTTTTT.

The chain employs TRBV10-2 and TRBJ2-3; TRBD2 agrees at 9 bases. With 4 bases clipped from V and 3 bases from J, the junction kept 5 bases outside the gene matches. This CDR3 has 15 amino acids. Germline assignment: CDR1 WSHSY and CDR2 SAAADI. This CDR3 is CASSVETSGTDTQYF. The CDR3 DNA follows: TGCGCCAGCAGTGTGGAGACTAGCGGAACAGATACGCAGTATTTT.

This rearrangement joins TRBV13 to TRBJ2-5; 7 bases map to TRBD2. J was trimmed by 6 bases and V by 1 base; bases with no gene match: 8. Germline V gene lookup returns CDR1 PRHDT and CDR2 FYEKMQ (reference sequence). CDR3 length equals 15 residues. CDR3: CASSLAGRGLKTQYF. The CDR3, as DNA: TGTGCCAGCAGCTTAGCAGGGAGGGGTTTAAAGACCCAGTACTTC.

The V call is TRBV5-1, the J call TRBJ2-2; a weak D match, TRBD2 (5 bases). Germline lookup yields CDR1 SGHRS and CDR2 YFSETQ. Trimming took off 4 bases at V and 5 bases at J, with 9 bases between the two ends. CDR3 length equals 13 residues. CDR3 in amino acids: CASSDPGTGELFF. For the CDR3, the DNA is TGCGCCAGCAGCGACCCGGGGACCGGGGAGCTGTTTTTT.

The CDR3 sequence: CASWRGFGGELFF. Written as DNA, the CDR3 is TGTGCCAGTTGGAGGGGTTTCGGCGGGGAGCTGTTTTTT. V and J are TRBV6-5 and TRBJ2-2, with D perhaps matching TRBD2 (6 bases). Germline-derived CDR1 and CDR2 are MNHEY and SVGAGI. Trimming cost V 9 bases and J 7 bases, with 15 bases left between them. The CDR3 length is 13 residues.

This sequence joins TRBV28 and TRBJ2-7; 7 bases map to TRBD1. This CDR3 spans 15 amino acids. The V gene's germline CDR1 is MDHEN and CDR2 SYDVKM. The ends lost 7 bases at V and 7 bases at J; junction bases unmatched: 16. The CDR3 DNA reads as TGTGCCAGCAATGAGATACCCGGGACAGCTGAAGAGCAGTACTTC. As protein: CASNEIPGTAEEQYF. The whole variable domain, remainder taken from reference TRBV28 and TRBJ2-7, is DVKVTQSSRYLVKRTGEKVFLECVQDMDHENMFWYRQDPGLGLRLIYFSYDVKMKEKGDIPEGYSVSREKKERFSLILESASTNQTSMYLCASNEIPGTAEEQYFGPGTRLTVT.

V is TRBV29-1 and J is TRBJ1-1; the D gene is possibly TRBD1 (5 bases). The CDR3 has 10 amino acids. Per germline, CDR1 SQVTM and CDR2 ANQGSEA. Trimming cost V 4 bases and J 9 bases, with 9 bases left between them. For the CDR3, the DNA is TGCAGCGTTGTGGCAGGGAAAGCTTTCTTT. Its protein is CSVVAGKAFF.

The chain carries TRBV5-8 and TRBJ2-3; 8 bases are shared with TRBD1. There are 15 residues in the CDR3. Trimming removed 7 bases from V and 3 bases from J; junction bases left unmatched: 10. CDR1 is SGHTS, CDR2 YDEGEE, per germline. Here the CDR3 reads CASGQGIWTTDTQYF. The DNA for the CDR3 is TGTGCCAGCGGACAGGGTATTTGGACGACAGATACGCAGTATTTT.

This chain joins TRBV19 and TRBJ2-2; tentatively, D is TRBD2 (6 bases). V lost 5 bases and J 3 bases, leaving 10 bases between the germline ends. This CDR3 is built from 14 residues. The germline V gene encodes CDR1 LNHDA and CDR2 SQIVND (reference sequence). The CDR3 bases are TGTGCCAGTAGTGACGGGAGCCACACCGGGGAGCTGTTTTTT. Protein sequence: CASSDGSHTGELFF.

V usage is TRBV30 and J usage is TRBJ1-1, with D unclear. The CDR3 contains 14 residues. The ends were cut back, 0 bases at V and 4 bases at J, with 12 bases in the middle. Germline V lookup: CDR1 GTSNPN, CDR2 SVGIG (reference sequence). The CDR3 loop reads CAWSVREGFTEAFF. CDR3 in DNA: TGTGCCTGGAGTGTACGGGAGGGTTTCACTGAAGCTTTCTTT.

The gene calls are TRBV27 and TRBJ1-2; 8 bases align to TRBD1. With V trimmed by 5 bases and J by 8 bases, 13 bases remained unmatched. Germline assignment: CDR1 MNHEY and CDR2 SMNVEV (reference sequence). The CDR3 covers 15 residues. Here the CDR3 reads CASSASGQGWGGYTF. CDR3 DNA: TGTGCCAGCAGTGCAAGCGGACAGGGATGGGGCGGCTACACCTTC.

This chain links TRBV28 with TRBJ1-5; 9 nucleotides match TRBD1. V gave up 5 bases and J gave up 3 bases; unmatched junction bases: 8. Germline CDR1 reads MDHEN; CDR2 reads SYDVKM. The CDR3 length is 16 residues. CDR3 sequence reads: CASSPPGTGTNQPQHF. CDR3 DNA sequence: TGTGCCAGCAGTCCCCCAGGGACAGGGACCAATCAGCCCCAGCATTTT.

A single count supports this clone. Here the CDR3 DNA reads TGTGCCAGCAACTCTGGGGCGGGAGTACGCACAGATACGCAGTATTTT. This sequence encodes CASNSGAGVRTDTQYF. The rearrangement joins TRBV7-2 to TRBJ2-3; 7 bases align to TRBD2. V gave up 7 bases and J gave up 1 base; unmatched junction bases: 11. Germline-derived CDR1 and CDR2 are SGHTA and FQGNSA. The CDR3 is made up of 16 amino acids.

V is TRBV4-3 and J is TRBJ2-5, with D possibly matching TRBD1 (5 bases). CDR1 LGHNA and CDR2 YSLEER come from the germline V gene. Trimming took off 1 base at V and 5 bases at J, with 17 bases between the two ends. CDR3 size: 16 residues. As DNA, the CDR3 is TGCGCCAGCAGCCAAGCGATGGGGCAGCATGAGGAGACCCAGTACTTC. Protein product: CASSQAMGQHEETQYF.

This chain connects TRBV5-3 to TRBJ1-5; D possibly corresponds to TRBD1 (5 bases). TRBV5-3 is an ORF for which the function is uncertain. The CDR3 is 15 residues long. The CDR3: CAKIRWGGLNQPQHF. The CDR3 DNA reads TGTGCAAAAATTAGGTGGGGCGGCTTGAATCAGCCCCAGCATTTT.

The chain uses TRBV10-3 and TRBJ1-4, with 10 positions matching TRBD1. The CDR3 extends over 13 amino acids. Germline V gene data show CDR1 as ENHRY and CDR2 as SYGVKD. V lost 6 bases, J lost 10 bases, and 5 bases stayed unmatched. CDR3 sequence (DNA): TGTGCCATCAGGACAGGGGGCACTGGAAAACTGTTTTTT. This sequence encodes CAIRTGGTGKLFF.